This TCR beta chain was captured by sequencing in a study of CDR3 diversity in severe acne. MiXCR was run by TCRdb on the PCR reads, yielding one entry per CDR3 protein. Of 97,000 or so distinct CDR3 sequences listed, 45% to 60% are singletons. The CDR3 sequence is 13 residues long. V was shortened by 2 bases and J by 5 bases, with 9 bases between the two germline ends. Germline CDR1 ENHRY, CDR2 SYGVKD. Sequenced: blood. This chain links TRBV10-3 with TRBJ1-2; no clear D. The receptor was isolated from a male donor with acne. The CDR3 loop reads CAISEANPYGYTF. The DNA for the CDR3 is TGTGCCATCAGTGAGGCAAACCCATATGGCTACACCTTC.